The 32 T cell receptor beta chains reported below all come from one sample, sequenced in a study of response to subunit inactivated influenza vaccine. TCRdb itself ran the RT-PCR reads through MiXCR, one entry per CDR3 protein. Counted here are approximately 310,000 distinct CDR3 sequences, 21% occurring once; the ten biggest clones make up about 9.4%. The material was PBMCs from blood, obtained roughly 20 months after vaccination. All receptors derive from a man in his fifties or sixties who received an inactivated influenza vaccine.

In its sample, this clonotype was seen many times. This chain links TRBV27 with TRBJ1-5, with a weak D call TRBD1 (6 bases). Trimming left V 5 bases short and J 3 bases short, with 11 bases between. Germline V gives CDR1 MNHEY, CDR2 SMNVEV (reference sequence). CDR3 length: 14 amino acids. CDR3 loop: CASSRGQYNQPQHF. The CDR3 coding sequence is TGTGCCAGCAGTCGTGGACAGTACAATCAGCCCCAGCATTTT.

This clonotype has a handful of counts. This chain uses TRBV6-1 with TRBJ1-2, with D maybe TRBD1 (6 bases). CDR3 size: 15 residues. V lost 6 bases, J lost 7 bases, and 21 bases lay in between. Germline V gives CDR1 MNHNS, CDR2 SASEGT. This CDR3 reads CASRFTSAGVGGYTF. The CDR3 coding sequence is TGTGCCAGCAGATTTACGAGCGCAGGGGTTGGTGGCTACACCTTC.

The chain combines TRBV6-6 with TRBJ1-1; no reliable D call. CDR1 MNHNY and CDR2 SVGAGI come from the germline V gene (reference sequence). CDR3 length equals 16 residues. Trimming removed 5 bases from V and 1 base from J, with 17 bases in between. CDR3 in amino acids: CASSHGGGVWNTEAFF. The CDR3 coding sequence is TGTGCCAGCAGTCACGGCGGCGGGGTTTGGAACACTGAAGCTTTCTTT.

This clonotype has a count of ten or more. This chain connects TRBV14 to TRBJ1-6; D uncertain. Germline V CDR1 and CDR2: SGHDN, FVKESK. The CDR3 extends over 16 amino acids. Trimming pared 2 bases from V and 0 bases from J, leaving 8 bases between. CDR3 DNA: TGTGCCAGCAGCCAACTACCAAGCTCCTATAATTCACCCCTCCACTTT. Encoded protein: CASSQLPSSYNSPLHF.

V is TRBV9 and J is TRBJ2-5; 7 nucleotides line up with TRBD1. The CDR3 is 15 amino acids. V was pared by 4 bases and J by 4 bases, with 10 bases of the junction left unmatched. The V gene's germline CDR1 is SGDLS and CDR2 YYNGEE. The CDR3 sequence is CASSRTGTVGETQYF. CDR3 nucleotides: TGTGCCAGCAGCAGGACGGGGACAGTAGGAGAGACCCAGTACTTC.

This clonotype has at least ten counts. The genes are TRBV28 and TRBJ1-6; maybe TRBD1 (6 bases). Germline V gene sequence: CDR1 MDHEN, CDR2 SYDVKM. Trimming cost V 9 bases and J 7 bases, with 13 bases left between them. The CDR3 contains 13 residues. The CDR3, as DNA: TGTGCCAGTCTGGACAGCTTGAATTCACCCCTCCACTTT. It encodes CASLDSLNSPLHF. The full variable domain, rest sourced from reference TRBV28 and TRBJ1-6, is DVKVTQSSRYLVKRTGEKVFLECVQDMDHENMFWYRQDPGLGLRLIYFSYDVKMKEKGDIPEGYSVSREKKERFSLILESASTNQTSMYLCASLDSLNSPLHFGNGTRLTVT.

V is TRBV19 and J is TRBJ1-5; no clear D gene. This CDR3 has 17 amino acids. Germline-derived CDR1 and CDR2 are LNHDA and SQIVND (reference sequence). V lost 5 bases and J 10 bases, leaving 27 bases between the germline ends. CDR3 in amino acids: CASSERVPRIDFRPQHF. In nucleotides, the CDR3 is TGTGCCAGTAGTGAAAGGGTGCCTAGGATTGATTTTCGCCCCCAGCATTTT. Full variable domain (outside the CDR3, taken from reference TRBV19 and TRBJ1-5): DGGITQSPKYLFRKEGQNVTLSCEQNLNHDAMYWYRQDPGQGLRLIYYSQIVNDFQKGDIAEGYSVSREKKESFPLTVTSAQKNPTAFYLCASSERVPRIDFRPQHFGDGTRLSIL.

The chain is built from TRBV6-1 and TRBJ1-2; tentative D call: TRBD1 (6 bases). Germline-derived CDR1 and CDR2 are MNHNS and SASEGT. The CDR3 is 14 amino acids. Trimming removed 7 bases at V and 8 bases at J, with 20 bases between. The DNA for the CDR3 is TGTGCCAGCATTGCATCCAGGGGCGGTAGGGGCTACACCTTC. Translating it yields CASIASRGGRGYTF.

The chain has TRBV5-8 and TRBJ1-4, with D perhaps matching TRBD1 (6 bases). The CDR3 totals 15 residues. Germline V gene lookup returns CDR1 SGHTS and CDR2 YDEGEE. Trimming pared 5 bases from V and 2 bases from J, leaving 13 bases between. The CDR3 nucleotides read TGTGCCAGCAGTCGTGACCAGGGGACTAATGAAAAACTGTTTTTT. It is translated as CASSRDQGTNEKLFF.

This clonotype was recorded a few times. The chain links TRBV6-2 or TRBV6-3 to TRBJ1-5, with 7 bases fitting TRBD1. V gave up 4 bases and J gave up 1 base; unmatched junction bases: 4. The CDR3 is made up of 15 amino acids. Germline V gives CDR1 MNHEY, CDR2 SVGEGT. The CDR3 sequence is CASSSNRGSNQPQHF. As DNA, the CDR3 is TGTGCCAGCAGTTCGAACAGGGGAAGCAATCAGCCCCAGCATTTT.

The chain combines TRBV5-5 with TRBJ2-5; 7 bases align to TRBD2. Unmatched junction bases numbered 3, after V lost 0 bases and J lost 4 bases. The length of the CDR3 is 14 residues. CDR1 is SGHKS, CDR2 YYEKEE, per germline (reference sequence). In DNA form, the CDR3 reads TGTGCCAGCAGCTTGGGCGGGGGTATAGAGACCCAGTACTTC. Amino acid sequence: CASSLGGGIETQYF.

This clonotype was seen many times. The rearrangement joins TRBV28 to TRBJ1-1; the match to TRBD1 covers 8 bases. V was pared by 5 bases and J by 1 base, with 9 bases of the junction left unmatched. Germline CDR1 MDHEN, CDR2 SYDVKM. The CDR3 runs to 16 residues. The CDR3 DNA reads TGTGCCAGCAGTCCTACGGGGGACAGGCAGAACACTGAAGCTTTCTTT. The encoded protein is CASSPTGDRQNTEAFF.

The CDR3, as DNA: TGTGCCTGGAGTGGGAAGGGAGGACCGAAACAGCAGTTCTTC. Translation gives CAWSGKGGPKQQFF. The V and J genes are TRBV30 and TRBJ2-1; perhaps TRBD2 as D (6 bases). Germline loops: CDR1 GTSNPN, CDR2 SVGIG (reference sequence). The CDR3 has 14 amino acids. The V gene lost 1 base and the J gene lost 11 bases, with 18 bases spanning the gap.

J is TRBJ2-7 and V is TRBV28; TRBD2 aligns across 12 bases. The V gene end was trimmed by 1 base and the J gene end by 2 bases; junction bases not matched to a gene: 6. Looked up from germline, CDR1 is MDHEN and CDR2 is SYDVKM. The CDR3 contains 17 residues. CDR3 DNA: TGTGCCAGCAGTTTATCGGGACTAGCGGGTATCCCCTACGAGCAGTACTTC. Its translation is CASSLSGLAGIPYEQYF.

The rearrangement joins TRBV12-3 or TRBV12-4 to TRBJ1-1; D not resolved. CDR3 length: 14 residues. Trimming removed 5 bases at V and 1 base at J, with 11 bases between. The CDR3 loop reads CASSLLMGNTEAFF. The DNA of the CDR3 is TGTGCCAGCAGTCTCTTAATGGGGAACACTGAAGCTTTCTTT.

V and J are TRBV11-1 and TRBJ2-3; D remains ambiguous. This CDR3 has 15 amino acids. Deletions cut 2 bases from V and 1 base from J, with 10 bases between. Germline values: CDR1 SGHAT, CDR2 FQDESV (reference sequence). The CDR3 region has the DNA TGTGCCAGCAGCTTACAGGAAGGCCGCACAGATACGCAGTATTTT. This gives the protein CASSLQEGRTDTQYF.

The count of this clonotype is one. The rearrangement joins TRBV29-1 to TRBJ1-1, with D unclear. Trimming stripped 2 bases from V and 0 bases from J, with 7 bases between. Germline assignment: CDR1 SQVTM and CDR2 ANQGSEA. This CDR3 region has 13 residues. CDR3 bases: TGCAGCGTTGAATCACAGCTGAACACTGAAGCTTTCTTT. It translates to CSVESQLNTEAFF.

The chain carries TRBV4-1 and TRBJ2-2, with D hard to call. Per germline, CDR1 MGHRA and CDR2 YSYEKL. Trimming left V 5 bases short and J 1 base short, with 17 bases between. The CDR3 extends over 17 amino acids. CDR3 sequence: CASSFPTRIKNTGELFF. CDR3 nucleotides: TGCGCCAGCAGCTTTCCTACCCGAATAAAGAACACCGGGGAGCTGTTTTTT.

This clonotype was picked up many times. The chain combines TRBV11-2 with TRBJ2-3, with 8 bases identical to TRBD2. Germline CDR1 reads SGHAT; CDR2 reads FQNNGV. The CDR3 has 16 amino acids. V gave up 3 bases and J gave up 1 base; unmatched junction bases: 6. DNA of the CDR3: TGTGCCAGCAGCTTCTCCACGGGACTAGGCACAGATACGCAGTATTTT. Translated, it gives CASSFSTGLGTDTQYF. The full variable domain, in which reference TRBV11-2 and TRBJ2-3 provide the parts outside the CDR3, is EAGVAQSPRYKIIEKRQSVAFWCNPISGHATLYWYQQILGQGPKLLIQFQNNGVVDDSQLPKDRFSAERLKGVDSTLKIQPAKLEDSAVYLCASSFSTGLGTDTQYFGPGTRLTVL.

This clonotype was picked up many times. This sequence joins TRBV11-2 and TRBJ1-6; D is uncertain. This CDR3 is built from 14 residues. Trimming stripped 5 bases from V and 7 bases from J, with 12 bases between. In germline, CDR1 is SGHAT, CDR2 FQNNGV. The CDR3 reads CASSRIYYNSPLHF. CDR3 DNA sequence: TGTGCCAGCAGCAGGATCTACTACAATTCACCCCTCCACTTT. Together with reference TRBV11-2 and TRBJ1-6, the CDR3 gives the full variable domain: EAGVAQSPRYKIIEKRQSVAFWCNPISGHATLYWYQQILGQGPKLLIQFQNNGVVDDSQLPKDRFSAERLKGVDSTLKIQPAKLEDSAVYLCASSRIYYNSPLHFGNGTRLTVT.

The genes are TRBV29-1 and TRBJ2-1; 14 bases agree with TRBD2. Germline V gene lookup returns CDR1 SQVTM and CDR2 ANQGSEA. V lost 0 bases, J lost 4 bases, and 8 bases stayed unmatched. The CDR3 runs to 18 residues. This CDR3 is CSVEDSRTSGRSYNEQFF. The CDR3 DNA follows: TGCAGCGTTGAAGATAGTAGGACTAGCGGGAGGTCTTACAATGAGCAGTTCTTC.

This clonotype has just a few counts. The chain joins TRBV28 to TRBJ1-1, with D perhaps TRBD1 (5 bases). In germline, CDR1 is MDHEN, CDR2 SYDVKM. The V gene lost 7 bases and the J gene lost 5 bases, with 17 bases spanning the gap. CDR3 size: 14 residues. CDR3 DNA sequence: TGTGCCAGCACAGGGTTTGGGTCATGGACTGAAGCTTTCTTT. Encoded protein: CASTGFGSWTEAFF.

The CDR3 coding sequence is TGTGCCAGCAGCTCACGGCCGGGACTAACTTACAATGAGCAGTTCTTC. It specifies CASSSRPGLTYNEQFF. The chain employs TRBV11-2 and TRBJ2-1; TRBD2 matches 7 bases. The germline V gene has CDR1 SGHAT and CDR2 FQNNGV. V lost 4 bases to trimming and J lost 4 bases; unmatched junction nucleotides: 10. The CDR3 is 16 amino acids.

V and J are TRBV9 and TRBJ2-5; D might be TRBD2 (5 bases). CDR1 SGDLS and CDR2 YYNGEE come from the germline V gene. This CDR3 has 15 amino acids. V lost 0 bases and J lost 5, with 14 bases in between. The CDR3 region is CASSVEGTRRETQYF. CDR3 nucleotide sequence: TGTGCCAGCAGCGTAGAAGGAACTAGAAGGGAGACCCAGTACTTC.

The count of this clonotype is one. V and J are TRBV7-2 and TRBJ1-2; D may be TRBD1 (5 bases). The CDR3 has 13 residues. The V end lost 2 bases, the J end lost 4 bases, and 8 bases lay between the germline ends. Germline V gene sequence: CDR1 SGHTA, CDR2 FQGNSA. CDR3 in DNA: TGTGCCAGCAGCTTAAGAGGGACCTATGGCTACACCTTC. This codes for CASSLRGTYGYTF.

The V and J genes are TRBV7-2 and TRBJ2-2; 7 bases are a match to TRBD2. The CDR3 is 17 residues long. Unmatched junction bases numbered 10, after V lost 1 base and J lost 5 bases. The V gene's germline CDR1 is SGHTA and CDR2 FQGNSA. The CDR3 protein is CASSLVLRLARTGELFF. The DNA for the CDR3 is TGTGCCAGCAGCTTAGTTTTGCGACTAGCTAGGACCGGGGAGCTGTTTTTT.

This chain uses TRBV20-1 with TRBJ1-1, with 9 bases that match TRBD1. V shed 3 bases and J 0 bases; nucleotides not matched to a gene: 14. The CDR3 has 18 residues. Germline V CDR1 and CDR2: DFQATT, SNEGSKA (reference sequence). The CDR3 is CSAREGQGENLMNTEAFF. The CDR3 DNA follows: TGCAGTGCTAGGGAGGGACAGGGAGAAAACCTAATGAACACTGAAGCTTTCTTT.

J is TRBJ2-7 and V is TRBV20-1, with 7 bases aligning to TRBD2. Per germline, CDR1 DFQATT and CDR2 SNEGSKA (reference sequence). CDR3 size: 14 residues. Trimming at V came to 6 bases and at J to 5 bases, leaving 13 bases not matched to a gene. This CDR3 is CSAGTGTKANEQYF. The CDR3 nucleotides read TGCAGTGCCGGTACCGGGACTAAAGCGAACGAGCAGTACTTC.

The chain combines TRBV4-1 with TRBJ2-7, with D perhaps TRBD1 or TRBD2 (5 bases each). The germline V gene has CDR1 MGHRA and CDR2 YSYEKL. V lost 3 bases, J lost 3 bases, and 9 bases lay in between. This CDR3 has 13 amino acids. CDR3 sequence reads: CASSQGDLYEQYF. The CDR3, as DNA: TGCGCCAGCAGCCAGGGGGATCTCTACGAGCAGTACTTC.

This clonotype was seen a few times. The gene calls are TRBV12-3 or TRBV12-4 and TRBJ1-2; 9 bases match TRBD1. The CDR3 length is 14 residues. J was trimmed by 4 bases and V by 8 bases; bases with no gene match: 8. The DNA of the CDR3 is TGTGCCAGCCAAACCGGGACAGGGTCCTATGGCTACACCTTC. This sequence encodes CASQTGTGSYGYTF.

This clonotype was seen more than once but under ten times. The CDR3 is CASSQVTGRPTDTQYF. The CDR3 coding sequence is TGCGCCAGCAGCCAAGTAACAGGCCGTCCCACAGATACGCAGTATTTT. V is TRBV4-3 and J is TRBJ2-3; weak D call: TRBD1 (5 bases). The ends were cut back, 1 base at V and 2 bases at J, with 13 bases in the middle. CDR1 and CDR2 (germline): LGHNA, YSLEER. The CDR3 consists of 16 residues.

The DNA for the CDR3 is TGTGCCAGCAGCCACCTCAGAGGGGTCTACGAGCAGTACTTC. Protein product: CASSHLRGVYEQYF. The chain recombines TRBV3-1 with TRBJ2-7; D may be TRBD1 or TRBD2 (5 bases each). V was clipped by 3 bases and J by 3 bases, with 12 bases between them. CDR3 length: 14 amino acids. Germline V lookup: CDR1 LGHDT, CDR2 YNNKEL (reference sequence).